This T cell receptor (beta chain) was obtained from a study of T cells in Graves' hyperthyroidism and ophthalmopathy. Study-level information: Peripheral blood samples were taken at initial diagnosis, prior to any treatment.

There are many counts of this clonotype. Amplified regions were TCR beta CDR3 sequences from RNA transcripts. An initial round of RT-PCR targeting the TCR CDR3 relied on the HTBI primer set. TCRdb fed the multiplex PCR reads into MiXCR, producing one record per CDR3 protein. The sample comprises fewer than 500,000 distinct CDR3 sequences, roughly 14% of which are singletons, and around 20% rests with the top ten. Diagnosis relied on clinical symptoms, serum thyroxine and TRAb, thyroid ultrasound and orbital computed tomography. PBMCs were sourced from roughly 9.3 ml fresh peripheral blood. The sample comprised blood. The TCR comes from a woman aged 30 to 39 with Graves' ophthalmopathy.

The CDR3 is CASSESSGQGHYEQYF. For the CDR3, the DNA is TGTGCCAGCAGTGAATCCTCGGGACAGGGCCACTACGAGCAGTACTTC. The V and J genes are TRBV25-1 and TRBJ2-7; 9 bases line up with TRBD1. After removal of 1 base from V and 3 bases from J, the junction contained 7 bases not matched to a gene. CDR1 is MGHDK, CDR2 SYGVNS, per germline. This CDR3 spans 16 amino acids.